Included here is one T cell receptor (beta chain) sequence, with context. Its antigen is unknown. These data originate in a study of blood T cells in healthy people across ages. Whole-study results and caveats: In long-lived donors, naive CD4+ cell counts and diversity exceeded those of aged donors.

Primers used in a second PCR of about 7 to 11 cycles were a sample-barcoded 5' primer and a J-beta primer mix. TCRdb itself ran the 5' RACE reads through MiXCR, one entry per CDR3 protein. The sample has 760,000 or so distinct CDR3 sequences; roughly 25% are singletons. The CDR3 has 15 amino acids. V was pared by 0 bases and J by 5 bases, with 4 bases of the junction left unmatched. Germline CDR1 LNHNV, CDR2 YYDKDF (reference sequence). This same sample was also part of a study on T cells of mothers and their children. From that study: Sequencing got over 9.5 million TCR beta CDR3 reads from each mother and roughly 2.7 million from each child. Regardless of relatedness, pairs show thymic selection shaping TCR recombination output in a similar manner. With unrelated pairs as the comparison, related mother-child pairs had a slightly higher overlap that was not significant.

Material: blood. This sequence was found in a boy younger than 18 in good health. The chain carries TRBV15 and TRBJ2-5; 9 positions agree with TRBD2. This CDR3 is CATSRDWLAGETQYF. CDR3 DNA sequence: TGTGCCACCAGCAGAGACTGGCTAGCGGGGGAGACCCAGTACTTC.